Listed below are T cell receptor beta chains from one sample, sequenced in a study of CXCR3-negative and CXCR3-positive naive CD8 T cells. Reprocessing the 5' RACE reads, TCRdb reports a single entry for every CDR3 protein and omits DNA. The sample table sets out about 130,000 distinct CDR3 sequences. Source material: naive CXCR3- CD8+ T cells from blood. The source is a human donor in good health. Some clones in this sample may be carry-over from other donors' samples. Both conserved end residues are part of each CDR3. Size is omitted from some rows. Given values are once, few, many or a class for expanded clones.

J: TRBJ1-1; size: NA; V: TRBV29-1; length: 13; CDR3: CSVAGGDSTEAFF
J: TRBJ1-1; size: NA; V: TRBV3-1; length: 13; CDR3: CASSNTLNTEAFF
J: TRBJ2-3; size: NA; V: TRBV12-3/TRBV12-4; length: 15; CDR3: CASGHEEEPMGTQYF
J: TRBJ1-5; size: NA; V: TRBV4-3; length: 13; CDR3: CASSPNVGQPKHF
J: TRBJ2-1; size: NA; V: TRBV20-1; length: 14; CDR3: CSARDGGTRDEQFF
J: TRBJ2-7; size: NA; V: TRBV9; length: 13; CDR3: CASSVGLFYEQYF
J: TRBJ2-7; size: NA; V: TRBV29-1; length: 13; CDR3: CSVEGLSDYEQYF
J: TRBJ2-1; size: NA; V: TRBV29-1; length: 14; CDR3: CSVEGTRGSNEQFF
J: TRBJ2-7; size: NA; V: TRBV28; length: 14; CDR3: CASSFWPGLDEQYF
J: TRBJ2-4; size: NA; V: TRBV7-3; length: 14; CDR3: CASSFAHTSGGPYF
J: TRBJ2-7; size: medium-sized; V: TRBV6-6; length: 15; CDR3: CASAGEPRGSYEQYF
J: TRBJ2-3; size: NA; V: TRBV9; length: 13; CDR3: CASSPRDADTQYF
J: TRBJ2-2; size: NA; V: TRBV2; length: 16; CDR3: CASRPGLAENTGELFF
J: TRBJ1-1; size: NA; V: TRBV4-1; length: 14; CDR3: CASSQVGTGAGAFF
J: TRBJ2-5; size: NA; V: TRBV7-9; length: 17; CDR3: CASSSTRTGGGQETQYF
J: TRBJ1-2; size: NA; V: TRBV29-1; length: 13; CDR3: CSVIPPGVSGYTF